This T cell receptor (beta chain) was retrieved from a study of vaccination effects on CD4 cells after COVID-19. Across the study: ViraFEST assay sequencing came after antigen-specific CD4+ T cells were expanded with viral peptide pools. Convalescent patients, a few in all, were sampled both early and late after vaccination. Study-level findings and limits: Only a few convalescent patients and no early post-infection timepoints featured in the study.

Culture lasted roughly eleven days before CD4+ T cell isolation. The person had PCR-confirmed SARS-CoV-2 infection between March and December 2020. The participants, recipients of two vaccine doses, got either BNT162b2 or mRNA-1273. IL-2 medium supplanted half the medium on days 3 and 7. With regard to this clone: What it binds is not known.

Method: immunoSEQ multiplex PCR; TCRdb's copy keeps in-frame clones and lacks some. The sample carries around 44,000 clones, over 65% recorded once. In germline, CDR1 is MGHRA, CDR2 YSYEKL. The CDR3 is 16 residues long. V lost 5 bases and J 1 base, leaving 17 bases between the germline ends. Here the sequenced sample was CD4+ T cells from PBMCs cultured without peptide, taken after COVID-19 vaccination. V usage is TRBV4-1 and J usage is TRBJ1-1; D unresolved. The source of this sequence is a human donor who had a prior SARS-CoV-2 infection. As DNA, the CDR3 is TGCGCCAGCAGCGATATCTGGGTTGCACCGAACACTGAAGCTTTCTTT. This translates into CASSDIWVAPNTEAFF.